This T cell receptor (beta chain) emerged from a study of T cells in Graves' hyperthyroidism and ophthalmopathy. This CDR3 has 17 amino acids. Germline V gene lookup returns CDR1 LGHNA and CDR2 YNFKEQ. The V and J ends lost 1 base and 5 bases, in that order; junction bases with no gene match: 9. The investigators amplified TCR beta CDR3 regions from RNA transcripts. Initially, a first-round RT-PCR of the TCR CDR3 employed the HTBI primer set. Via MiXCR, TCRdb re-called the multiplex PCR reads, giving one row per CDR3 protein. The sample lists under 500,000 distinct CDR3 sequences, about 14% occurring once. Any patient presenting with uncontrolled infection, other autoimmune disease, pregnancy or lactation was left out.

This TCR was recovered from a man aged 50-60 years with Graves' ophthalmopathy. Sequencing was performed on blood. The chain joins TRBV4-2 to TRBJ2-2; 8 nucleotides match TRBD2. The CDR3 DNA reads TGTGCCAGCAGCCAAGTGGCGGGAGGCTCGAGGACCGGGGAGCTGTTTTTT. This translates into CASSQVAGGSRTGELFF.